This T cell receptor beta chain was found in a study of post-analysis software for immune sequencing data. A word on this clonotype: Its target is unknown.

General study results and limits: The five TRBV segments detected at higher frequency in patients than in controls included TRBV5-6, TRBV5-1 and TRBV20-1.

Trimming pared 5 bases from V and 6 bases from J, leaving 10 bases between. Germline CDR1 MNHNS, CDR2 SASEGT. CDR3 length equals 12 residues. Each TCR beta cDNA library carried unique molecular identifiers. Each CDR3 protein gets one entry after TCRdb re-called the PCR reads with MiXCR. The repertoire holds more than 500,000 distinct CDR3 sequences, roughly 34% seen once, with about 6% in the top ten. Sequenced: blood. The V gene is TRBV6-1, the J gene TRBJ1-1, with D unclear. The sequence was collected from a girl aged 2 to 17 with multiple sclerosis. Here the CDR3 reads CASSLFQSEAFF. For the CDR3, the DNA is TGTGCCAGCAGTCTGTTTCAGTCTGAAGCTTTCTTT.